The clone carrying this TCR beta chain was found many times. The record originates from a study of early T cells in non-severe SARS-CoV-2 infection. TCRdb recomputed calls from the 5' RACE reads with MiXCR, one row per CDR3 protein. The sample contains tens of thousands of distinct CDR3 sequences, around 10% of which appear only once. V was cut by 9 bases and J by 8 bases, with 8 bases left in between. The CDR3 length is 10 residues. The germline gives CDR1 SNHLY, CDR2 FYNNEI. V and J are TRBV2 and TRBJ2-1; D is unclear. This clonotype was obtained from an adult who was a healthcare worker with PCR-confirmed SARS-CoV-2 infection or an uninfected control (not recorded which). Source material: whole blood. The CDR3 spells CARTNDEQFF. The DNA of the CDR3 is TGTGCCAGGACGAACGATGAGCAGTTCTTC.